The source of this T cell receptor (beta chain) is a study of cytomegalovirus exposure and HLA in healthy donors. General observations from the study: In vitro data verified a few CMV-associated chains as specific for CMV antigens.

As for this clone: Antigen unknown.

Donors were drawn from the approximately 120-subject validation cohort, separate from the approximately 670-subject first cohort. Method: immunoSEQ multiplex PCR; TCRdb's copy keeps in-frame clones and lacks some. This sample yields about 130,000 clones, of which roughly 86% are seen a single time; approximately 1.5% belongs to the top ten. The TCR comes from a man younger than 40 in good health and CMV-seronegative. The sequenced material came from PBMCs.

The CDR3 protein is CASSSSGQGREKLFF. In DNA form, the CDR3 reads TGCGCCAGCAGCTCCTCGGGACAGGGAAGGGAAAAACTGTTTTTT. The chain links TRBV5-1 to TRBJ1-4; 9 bases match TRBD1. CDR1 SGHRS and CDR2 YFSETQ come from the germline V gene. V lost 3 bases and J lost 8; bases outside the gene matches: 8. CDR3 length: 15 amino acids.